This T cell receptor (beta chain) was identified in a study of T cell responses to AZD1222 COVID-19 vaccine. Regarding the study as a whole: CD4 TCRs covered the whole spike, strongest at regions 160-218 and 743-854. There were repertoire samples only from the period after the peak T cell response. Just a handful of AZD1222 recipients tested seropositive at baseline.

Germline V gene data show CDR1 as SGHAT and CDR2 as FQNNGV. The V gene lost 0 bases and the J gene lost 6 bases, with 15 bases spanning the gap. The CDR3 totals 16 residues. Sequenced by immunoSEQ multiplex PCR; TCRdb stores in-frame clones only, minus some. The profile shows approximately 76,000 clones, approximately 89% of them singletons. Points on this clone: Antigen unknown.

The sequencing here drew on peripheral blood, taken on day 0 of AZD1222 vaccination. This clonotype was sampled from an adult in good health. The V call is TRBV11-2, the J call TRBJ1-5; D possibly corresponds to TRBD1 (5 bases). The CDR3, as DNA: TGTGCCAGCAGCTTAGATTACGGGGGACCTGGTCAGCCCCAGCATTTT. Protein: CASSLDYGGPGQPQHF.